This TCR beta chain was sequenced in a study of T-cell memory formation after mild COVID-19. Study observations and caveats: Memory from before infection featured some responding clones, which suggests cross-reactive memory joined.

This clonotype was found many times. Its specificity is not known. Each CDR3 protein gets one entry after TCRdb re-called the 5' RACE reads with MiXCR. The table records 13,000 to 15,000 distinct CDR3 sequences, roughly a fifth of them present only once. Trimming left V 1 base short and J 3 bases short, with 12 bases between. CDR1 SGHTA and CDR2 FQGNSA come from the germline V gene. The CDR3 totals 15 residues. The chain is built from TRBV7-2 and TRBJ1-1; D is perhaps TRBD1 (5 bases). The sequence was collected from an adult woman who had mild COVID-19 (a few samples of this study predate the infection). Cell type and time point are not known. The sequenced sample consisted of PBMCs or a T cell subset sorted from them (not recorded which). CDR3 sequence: CASSLGWGEDTEAFF. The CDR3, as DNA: TGTGCCAGCAGCTTAGGCTGGGGCGAGGACACTGAAGCTTTCTTT.